This T cell receptor beta chain appears in the sequencing data of a study of shared clonotypes between healthy human individuals. Study overall: Ranging from 18 to 49 in age, donors were two women and a few men.

Only CD45RO-negative cells positively selected for CCR7 counted as naive CD8 cells, so terminally differentiated effector memory CD45RA+ cells were excluded. The CDR3 extends over 11 amino acids. With 7 bases removed from V and 3 bases from J, the gap between germline ends came to 7 bases. Germline CDR1 SGHTA, CDR2 FQGNSA. The assay was carried out at the deep level. Sequencing used immunoSEQ multiplex PCR; TCRdb keeps in-frame clones, though not all of them. The sample records 550,000 to 600,000 clones, roughly 98% being singletons. The chain joins TRBV7-2 to TRBJ2-7, with a weak D call TRBD2 (6 bases). The sequencing sample was made of naive CD8+ T cells sorted from blood. This sequence was found in a man in his thirties or forties in good health. The CDR3 nucleotides are TGTGCCAGCACGGAGGGCTACGAGCAGTACTTC. Residues: CASTEGYEQYF.